This TCR beta chain was sequenced during a study of OX40 agonist ivuxolimab in advanced cancers. Turning to the study itself: The group had a mean age of about 64 years, ranged from about 20 to 80, and was 82.7% male.

Measured with immunoSEQ multiplex PCR; TCRdb has only the in-frame clones, and not every one. The sample records about 52,000 clones, approximately 92% being singletons. Germline V gene data show CDR1 as SGHKS and CDR2 as YYEKEE (reference sequence). The length of the CDR3 is 17 residues. V lost 2 bases to trimming and J lost 4 bases; unmatched junction nucleotides: 13. Blood draws occurred at baseline, cycle 4 day 1, and cycle 7 day 1. V usage is TRBV5-5 and J usage is TRBJ2-7; TRBD1 agrees at 9 bases. The source material was CD4+ or CD8+ T cells sorted from blood, sampled in a trial of the OX40 agonist ivuxolimab. The source of this sequence is an adult with an advanced solid tumor such as melanoma, head and neck, liver or kidney cancer. The CDR3 is CASSFLTGTGLYYEQYF. The CDR3 bases are TGTGCCAGCAGCTTCTTAACCGGGACAGGGCTATATTACGAGCAGTACTTC.